Here is one T cell receptor (beta chain) with its context. The antigen is unknown. This sample was taken from a study of cytomegalovirus exposure and HLA in healthy donors. Study results and limitations: The classifier, whose performance was assessed in both the original and validation cohorts, reportedly diagnosed cytomegalovirus status with high specificity and sensitivity.

The PCR used 60 Vbeta and 13 Jbeta primers. TCRdb's table, derived via immunoSEQ multiplex PCR, lists solely in-frame clones and lacks some. The specimen's table records about 200,000 clones. Germline V CDR1 and CDR2: SGHRS, YFSETQ. The CDR3 runs to 13 residues. V was trimmed by 1 base and J by 1 base, leaving 4 bases between them. This TCR was recovered from a man aged 25-45 years in good health and CMV-seronegative. The chain combines TRBV5-1 with TRBJ2-3; D gene unclear. Sequencing was done on a sample of PBMCs. The CDR3, as DNA: TGCGCCAGCAGCTTGTCGGGCACAGATACGCAGTATTTT. Its protein is CASSLSGTDTQYF.